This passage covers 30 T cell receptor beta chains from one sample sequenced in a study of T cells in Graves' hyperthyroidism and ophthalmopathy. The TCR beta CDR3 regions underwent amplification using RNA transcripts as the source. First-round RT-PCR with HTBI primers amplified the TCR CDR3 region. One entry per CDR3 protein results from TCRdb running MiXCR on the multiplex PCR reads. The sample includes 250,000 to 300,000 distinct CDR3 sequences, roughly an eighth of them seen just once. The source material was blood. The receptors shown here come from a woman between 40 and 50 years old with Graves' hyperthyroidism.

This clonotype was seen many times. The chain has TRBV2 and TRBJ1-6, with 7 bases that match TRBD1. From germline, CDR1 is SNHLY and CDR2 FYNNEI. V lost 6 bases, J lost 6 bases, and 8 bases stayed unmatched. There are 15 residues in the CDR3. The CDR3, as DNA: TGTGCCAGCAGGGGAAGACAGGGAACTAATTCACCCCTCCACTTT. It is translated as CASRGRQGTNSPLHF.

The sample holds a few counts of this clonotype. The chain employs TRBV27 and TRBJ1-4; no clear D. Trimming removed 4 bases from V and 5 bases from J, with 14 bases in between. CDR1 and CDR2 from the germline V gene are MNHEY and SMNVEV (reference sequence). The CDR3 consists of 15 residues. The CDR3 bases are TGTGCCAGCAGTTCCCCAAAGTCTAGGAATGAAAAACTGTTTTTT. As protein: CASSSPKSRNEKLFF. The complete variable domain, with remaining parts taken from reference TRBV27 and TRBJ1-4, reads EAQVTQNPRYLITVTGKKLTVTCSQNMNHEYMSWYRQDPGLGLRQIYYSMNVEVTDKGDVPEGYKVSRKEKRNFPLILESPSPNQTSLYFCASSSPKSRNEKLFFGSGTQLSVL.

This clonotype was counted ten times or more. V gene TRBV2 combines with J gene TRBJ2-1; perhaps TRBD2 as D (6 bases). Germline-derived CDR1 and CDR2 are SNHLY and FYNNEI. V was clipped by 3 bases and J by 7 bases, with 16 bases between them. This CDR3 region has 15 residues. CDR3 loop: CASSEMGGEWNEQFF. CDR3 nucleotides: TGTGCCAGCAGTGAGATGGGGGGAGAATGGAATGAGCAGTTCTTC.

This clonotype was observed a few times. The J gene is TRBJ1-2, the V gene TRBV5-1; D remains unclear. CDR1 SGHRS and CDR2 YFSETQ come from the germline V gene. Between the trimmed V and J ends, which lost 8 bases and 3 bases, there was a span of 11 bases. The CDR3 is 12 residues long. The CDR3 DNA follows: TGCGCCAGATATAGGGATGACTATGGCTACACCTTC. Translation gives CARYRDDYGYTF.

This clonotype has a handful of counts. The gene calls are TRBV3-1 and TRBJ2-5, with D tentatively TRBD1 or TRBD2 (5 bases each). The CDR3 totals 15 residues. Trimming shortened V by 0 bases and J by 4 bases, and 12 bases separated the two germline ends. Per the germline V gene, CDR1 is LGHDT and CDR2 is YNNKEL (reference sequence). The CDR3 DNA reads TGTGCCAGCAGCCAAGATAGGCCAGGGAGAGAGACCCAGTACTTC. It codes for CASSQDRPGRETQYF.

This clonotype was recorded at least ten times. CDR3 bases: TGTGCCAGCAGCCAGGGTAGGGCTCACGAGGAGCAGTACTTC. Translating gives CASSQGRAHEEQYF. The rearrangement uses TRBV14 and TRBJ2-7; no reliable D call. This CDR3 is 14 amino acids long. In germline, CDR1 is SGHDN, CDR2 FVKESK. V was trimmed by 3 bases and J by 7 bases, leaving 16 bases between them.

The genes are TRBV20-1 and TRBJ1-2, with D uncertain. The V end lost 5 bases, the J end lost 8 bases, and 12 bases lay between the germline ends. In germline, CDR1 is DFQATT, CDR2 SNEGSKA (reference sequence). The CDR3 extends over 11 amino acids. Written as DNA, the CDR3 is TGCAGTGCTGACCCCATAGGGGGCTACACCTTC. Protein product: CSADPIGGYTF.

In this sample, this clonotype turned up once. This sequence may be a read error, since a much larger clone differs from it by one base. The CDR3 nucleotides read TGCAGTGCAAAGGGGTGGGGTAACTCTCGAAACACCATATATTTT. It specifies CSAKGWGNSRNTIYF. The chain combines TRBV20-1 with TRBJ1-3, with D perhaps TRBD1 (5 bases). The length of the CDR3 is 15 residues. Germline assignment: CDR1 DFQATT and CDR2 SNEGSKA (reference sequence).

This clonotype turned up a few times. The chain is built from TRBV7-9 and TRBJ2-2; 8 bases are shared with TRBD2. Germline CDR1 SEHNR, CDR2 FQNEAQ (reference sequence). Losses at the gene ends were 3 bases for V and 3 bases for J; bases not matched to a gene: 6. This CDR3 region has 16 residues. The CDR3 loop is CASSFSAGGDTGELFF. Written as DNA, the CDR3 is TGTGCCAGCAGCTTTTCGGCGGGAGGCGACACCGGGGAGCTGTTTTTT.

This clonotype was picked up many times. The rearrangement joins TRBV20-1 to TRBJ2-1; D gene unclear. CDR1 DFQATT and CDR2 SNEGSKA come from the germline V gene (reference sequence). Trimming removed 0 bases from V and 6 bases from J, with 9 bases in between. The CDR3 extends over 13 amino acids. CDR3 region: CSARDLRGNEQFF. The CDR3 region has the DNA TGCAGTGCTAGAGATCTCAGAGGCAATGAGCAGTTCTTC.

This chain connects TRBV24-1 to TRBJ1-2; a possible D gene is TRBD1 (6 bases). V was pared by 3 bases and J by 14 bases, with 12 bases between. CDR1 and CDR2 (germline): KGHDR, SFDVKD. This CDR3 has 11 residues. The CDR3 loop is CATSDRDKITF. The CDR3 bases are TGTGCCACCAGTGATCGGGACAAGATTACCTTC.

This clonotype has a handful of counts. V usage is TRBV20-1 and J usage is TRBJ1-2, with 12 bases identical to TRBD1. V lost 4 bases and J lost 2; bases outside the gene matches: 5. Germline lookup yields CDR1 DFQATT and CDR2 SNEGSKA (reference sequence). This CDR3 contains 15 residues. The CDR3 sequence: CSAIPGTGGNYGYTF. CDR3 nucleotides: TGCAGTGCTATTCCCGGGACAGGGGGCAACTATGGCTACACCTTC.

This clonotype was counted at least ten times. The CDR3 sequence is CASSFSGGWDTQYF. DNA for the CDR3: TGTGCCAGCAGCTTTAGCGGGGGGTGGGATACGCAGTATTTT. V gene TRBV7-2 combines with J gene TRBJ2-3; 10 bases match TRBD2. In germline, CDR1 is SGHTA, CDR2 FQGNSA. V lost 3 bases to trimming and J lost 6 bases; unmatched junction nucleotides: 3. The CDR3 loop spans 14 amino acids. The variable domain in full, completed from reference TRBV7-2 and TRBJ2-3, reads GAGVSQSPSNKVTEKGKDVELRCDPISGHTALYWYRQSLGQGLEFLIYFQGNSAPDKSGLPSDRFSAERTGGSVSTLTIQRTQQEDSAVYLCASSFSGGWDTQYFGPGTRLTVL.

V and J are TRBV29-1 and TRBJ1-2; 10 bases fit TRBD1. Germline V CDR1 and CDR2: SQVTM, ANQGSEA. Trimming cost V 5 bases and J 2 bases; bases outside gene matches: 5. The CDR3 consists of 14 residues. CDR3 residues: CSVSDRGPNYGYTF. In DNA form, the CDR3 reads TGCAGCGTTTCTGACAGGGGGCCGAACTATGGCTACACCTTC.

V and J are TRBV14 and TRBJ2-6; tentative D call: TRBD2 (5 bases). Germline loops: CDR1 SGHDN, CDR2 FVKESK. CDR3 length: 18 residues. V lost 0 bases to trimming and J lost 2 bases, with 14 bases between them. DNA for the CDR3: TGTGCCAGCAGCCAAGATCTGGACTTCGGGGCTGGGGCCAACGTCCTGACTTTC. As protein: CASSQDLDFGAGANVLTF.

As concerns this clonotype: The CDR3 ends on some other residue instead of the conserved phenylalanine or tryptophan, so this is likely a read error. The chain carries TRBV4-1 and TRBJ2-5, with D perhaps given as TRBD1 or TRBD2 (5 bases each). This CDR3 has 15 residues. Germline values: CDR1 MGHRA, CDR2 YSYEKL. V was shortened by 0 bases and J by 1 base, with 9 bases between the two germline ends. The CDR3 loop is CASSQDGTVQETQYL. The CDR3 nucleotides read TGCGCCAGCAGCCAAGACGGGACGGTCCAAGAGACCCAGTACCTC.

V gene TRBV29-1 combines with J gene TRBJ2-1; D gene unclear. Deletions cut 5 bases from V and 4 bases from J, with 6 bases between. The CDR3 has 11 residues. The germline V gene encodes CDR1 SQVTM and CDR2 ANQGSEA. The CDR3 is CSVKRYNEQFF. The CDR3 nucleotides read TGCAGCGTTAAGAGATACAATGAGCAGTTCTTC.

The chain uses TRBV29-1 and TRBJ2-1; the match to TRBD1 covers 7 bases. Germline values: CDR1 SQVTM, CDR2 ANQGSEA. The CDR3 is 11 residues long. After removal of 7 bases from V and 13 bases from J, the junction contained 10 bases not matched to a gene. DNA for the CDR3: TGCAGCGCCAAGACAGGGCGTGAACAGTTCTTC. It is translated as CSAKTGREQFF.

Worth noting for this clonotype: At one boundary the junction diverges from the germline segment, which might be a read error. DNA for the CDR3: TGTGCCAGCAGTAAGGGCCTCGGACAGGCCAACAATGAGCAGTTCTTC. Its protein product is CASSKGLGQANNEQFF. The rearrangement links TRBV19 to TRBJ2-1, with TRBD1 identical over 7 bases. The V gene's germline CDR1 is LNHDA and CDR2 SQIVND (reference sequence). The CDR3 contains 16 residues.

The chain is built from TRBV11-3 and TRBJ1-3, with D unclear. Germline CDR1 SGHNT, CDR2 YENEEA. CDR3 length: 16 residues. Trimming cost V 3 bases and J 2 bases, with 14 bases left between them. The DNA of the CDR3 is TGTGCCAGCAGCTTTGCAAACCTCGCCGCTGGAAACACCATATATTTT. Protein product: CASSFANLAAGNTIYF. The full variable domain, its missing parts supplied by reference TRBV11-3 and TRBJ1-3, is EAGVVQSPRYKIIEKKQPVAFWCNPISGHNTLYWYLQNLGQGPELLIRYENEEAVDDSQLPKDRFSAERLKGVDSTLKIQPAELGDSAVYLCASSFANLAAGNTIYFGEGSWLTVV.

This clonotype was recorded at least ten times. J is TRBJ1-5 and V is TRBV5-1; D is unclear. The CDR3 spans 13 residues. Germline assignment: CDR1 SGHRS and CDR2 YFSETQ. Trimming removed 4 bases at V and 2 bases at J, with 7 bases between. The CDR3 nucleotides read TGCGCCAGCAGCGAAGTGGGCAATCAGCCCCAGCATTTT. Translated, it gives CASSEVGNQPQHF. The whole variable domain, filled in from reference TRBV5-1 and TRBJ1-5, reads KAGVTQTPRYLIKTRGQQVTLSCSPISGHRSVSWYQQTPGQGLQFLFEYFSETQRNKGNFPGRFSGRQFSNSRSEMNVSTLELGDSALYLCASSEVGNQPQHFGDGTRLSIL.

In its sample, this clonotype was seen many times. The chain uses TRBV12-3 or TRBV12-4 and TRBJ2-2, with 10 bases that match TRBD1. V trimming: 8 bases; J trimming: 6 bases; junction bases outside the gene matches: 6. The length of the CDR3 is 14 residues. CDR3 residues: CASGGDRGPGELFF. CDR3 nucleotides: TGTGCCAGCGGTGGGGACAGGGGACCCGGGGAGCTGTTTTTT.

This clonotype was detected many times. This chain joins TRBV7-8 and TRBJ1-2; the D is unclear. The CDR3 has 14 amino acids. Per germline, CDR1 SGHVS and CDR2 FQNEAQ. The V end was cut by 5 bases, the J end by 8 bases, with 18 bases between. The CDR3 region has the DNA TGTGCCAGCAGCAAGCTTACCTCGGACTCGGGCTACACCTTC. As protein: CASSKLTSDSGYTF.

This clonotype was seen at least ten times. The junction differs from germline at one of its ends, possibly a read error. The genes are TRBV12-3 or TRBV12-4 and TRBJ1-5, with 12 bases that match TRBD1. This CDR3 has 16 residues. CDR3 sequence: CASSLYGTGGKQPQHF. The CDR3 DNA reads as TGTGCCAGCAGTTTATATGGGACAGGGGGCAAACAGCCCCAGCATTTT.

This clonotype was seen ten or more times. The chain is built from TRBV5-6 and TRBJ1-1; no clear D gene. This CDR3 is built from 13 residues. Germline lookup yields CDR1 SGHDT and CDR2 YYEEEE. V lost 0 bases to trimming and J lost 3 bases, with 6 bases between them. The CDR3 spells CASSLELYTEAFF. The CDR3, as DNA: TGTGCCAGCAGCTTGGAATTATACACTGAAGCTTTCTTT.

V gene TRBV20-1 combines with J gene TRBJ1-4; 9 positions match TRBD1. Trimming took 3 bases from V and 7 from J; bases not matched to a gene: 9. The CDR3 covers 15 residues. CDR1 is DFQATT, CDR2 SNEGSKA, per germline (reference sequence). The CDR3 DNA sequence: TGCAGTGCTAGTTCCGCCGGGACAGGGAGTGAAAAACTGTTTTTT. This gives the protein CSASSAGTGSEKLFF.

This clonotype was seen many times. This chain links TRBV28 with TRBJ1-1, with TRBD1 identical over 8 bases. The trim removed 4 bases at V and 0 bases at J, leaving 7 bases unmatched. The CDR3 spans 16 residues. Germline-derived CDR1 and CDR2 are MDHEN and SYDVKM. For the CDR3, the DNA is TGTGCCAGCAGTTCCGGGACAGGACTTCTGAACACTGAAGCTTTCTTT. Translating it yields CASSSGTGLLNTEAFF.

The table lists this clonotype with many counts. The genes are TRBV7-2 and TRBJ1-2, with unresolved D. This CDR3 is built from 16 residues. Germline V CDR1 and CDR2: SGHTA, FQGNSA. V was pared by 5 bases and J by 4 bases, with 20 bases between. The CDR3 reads CASSPLRLAISYGYTF. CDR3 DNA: TGTGCCAGCAGCCCCCTCCGTCTAGCAATTTCCTATGGCTACACCTTC.

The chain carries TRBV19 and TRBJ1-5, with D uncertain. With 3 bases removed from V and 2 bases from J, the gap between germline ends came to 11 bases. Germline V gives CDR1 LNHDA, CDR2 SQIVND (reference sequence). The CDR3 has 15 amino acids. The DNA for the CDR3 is TGTGCCAGTAGTATCCGGGAAGGCGGCAATCAGCCCCAGCATTTT. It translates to CASSIREGGNQPQHF.

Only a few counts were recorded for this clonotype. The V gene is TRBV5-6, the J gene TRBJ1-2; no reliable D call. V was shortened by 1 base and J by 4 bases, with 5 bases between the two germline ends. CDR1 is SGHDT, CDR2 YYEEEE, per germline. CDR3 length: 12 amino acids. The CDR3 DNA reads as TGTGCCAGCAGCTTGAATTTCTATGGCTACACCTTC. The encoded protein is CASSLNFYGYTF.